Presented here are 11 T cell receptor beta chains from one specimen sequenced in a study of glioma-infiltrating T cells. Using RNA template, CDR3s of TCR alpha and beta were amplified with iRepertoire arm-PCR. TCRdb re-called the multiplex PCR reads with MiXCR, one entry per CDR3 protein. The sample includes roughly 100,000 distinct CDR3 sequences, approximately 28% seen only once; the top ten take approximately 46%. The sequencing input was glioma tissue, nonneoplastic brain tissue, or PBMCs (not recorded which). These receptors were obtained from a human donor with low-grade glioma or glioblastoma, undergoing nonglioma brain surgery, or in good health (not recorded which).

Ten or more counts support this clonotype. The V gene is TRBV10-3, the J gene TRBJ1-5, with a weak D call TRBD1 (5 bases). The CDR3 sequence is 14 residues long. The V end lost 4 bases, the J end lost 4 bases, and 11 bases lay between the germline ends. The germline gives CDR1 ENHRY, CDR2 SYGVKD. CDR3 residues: CAISAAGKNQPQHF. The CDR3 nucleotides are TGTGCCATCAGTGCTGCAGGGAAGAATCAGCCCCAGCATTTT.

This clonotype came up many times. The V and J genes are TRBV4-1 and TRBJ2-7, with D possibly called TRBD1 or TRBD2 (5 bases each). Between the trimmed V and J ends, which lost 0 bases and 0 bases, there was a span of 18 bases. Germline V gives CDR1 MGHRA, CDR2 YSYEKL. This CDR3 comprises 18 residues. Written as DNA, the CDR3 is TGCGCCAGCAGCCAAGACCCCTGGGACGGGGCCCGCTCCTACGAGCAGTACTTC. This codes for CASSQDPWDGARSYEQYF.

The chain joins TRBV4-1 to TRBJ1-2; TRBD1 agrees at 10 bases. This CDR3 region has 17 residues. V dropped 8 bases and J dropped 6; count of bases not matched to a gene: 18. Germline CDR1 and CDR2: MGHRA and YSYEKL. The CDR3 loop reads CASGSGSRTGGRNGYTF. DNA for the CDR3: TGCGCCAGCGGGTCTGGATCAAGGACAGGGGGTCGAAATGGCTACACCTTC.

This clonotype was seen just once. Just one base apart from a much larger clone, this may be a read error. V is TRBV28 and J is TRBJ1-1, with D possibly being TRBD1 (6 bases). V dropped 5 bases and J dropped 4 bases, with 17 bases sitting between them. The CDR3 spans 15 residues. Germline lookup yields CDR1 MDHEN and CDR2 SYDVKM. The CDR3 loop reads CASSVGGGGLTEAFF. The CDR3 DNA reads TGTGCCAGCAGTGTTGGGGGAGGGGGACTCACTGAAGCTTTCTTT.

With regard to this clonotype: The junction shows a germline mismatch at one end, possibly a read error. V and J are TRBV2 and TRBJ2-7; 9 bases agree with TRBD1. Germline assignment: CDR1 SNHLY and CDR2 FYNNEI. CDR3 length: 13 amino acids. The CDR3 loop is CTSSGQGMGEQYF. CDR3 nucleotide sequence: TGTACCAGCAGTGGACAGGGGATGGGGGAGCAGTACTTC. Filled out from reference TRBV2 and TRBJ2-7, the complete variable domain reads EPEVTQTPSHQVTQMGQEVILRCVPISNHLYFYWYRQILGQKVEFLVSFYNNEISEKSEIFDDQFSVERPDGSNFTLKIRSTKLEDSAMYFCTSSGQGMGEQYFGPGTRLTVT.

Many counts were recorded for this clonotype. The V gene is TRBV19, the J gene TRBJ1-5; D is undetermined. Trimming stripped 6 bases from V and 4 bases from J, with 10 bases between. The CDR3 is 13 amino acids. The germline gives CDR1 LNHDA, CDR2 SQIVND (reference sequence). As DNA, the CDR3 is TGTGCCAGTAGCTCGGGGATGAATCAGCCCCAGCATTTT. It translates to CASSSGMNQPQHF.

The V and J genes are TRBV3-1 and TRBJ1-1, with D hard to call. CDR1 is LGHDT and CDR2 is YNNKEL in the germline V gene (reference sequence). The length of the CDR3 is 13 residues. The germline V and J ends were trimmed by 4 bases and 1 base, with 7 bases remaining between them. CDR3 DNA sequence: TGTGCCAGCAGCCCGGTCCAGAACACTGAAGCTTTCTTT. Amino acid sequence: CASSPVQNTEAFF.

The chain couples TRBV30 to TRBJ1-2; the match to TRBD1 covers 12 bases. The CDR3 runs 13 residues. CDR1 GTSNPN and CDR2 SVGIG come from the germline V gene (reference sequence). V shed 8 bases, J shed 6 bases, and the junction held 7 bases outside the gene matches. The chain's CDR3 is CAREGQGANGYTF. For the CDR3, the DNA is TGTGCCCGAGAGGGACAGGGGGCTAATGGCTACACCTTC. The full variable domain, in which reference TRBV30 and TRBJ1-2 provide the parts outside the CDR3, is SQTIHQWPATLVQPVGSPLSLECTVEGTSNPNLYWYRQAAGRGLQLLFYSVGIGQISSEVPQNLSASRPQDRQFILSSKKLLLSDSGFYLCAREGQGANGYTFGSGTRLTVV.

CDR3 nucleotide sequence: TGTGCCAGCAGTCAGCGGGGGGGTCGCACAGATACGCAGTATTTT. Protein product: CASSQRGGRTDTQYF. The chain carries TRBV12-3 or TRBV12-4 and TRBJ2-3, with 10 bases fitting TRBD2. The CDR3 is 15 residues long. J lost 1 base, V lost 5 bases, and 3 bases had no gene match.

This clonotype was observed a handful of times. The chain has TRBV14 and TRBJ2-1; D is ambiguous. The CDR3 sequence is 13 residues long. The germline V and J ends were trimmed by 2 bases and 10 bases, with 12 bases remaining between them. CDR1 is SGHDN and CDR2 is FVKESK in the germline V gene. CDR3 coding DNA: TGTGCCAGCAGCCAACATGCCCGGACGGAGCAGTTCTTC. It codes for CASSQHARTEQFF.

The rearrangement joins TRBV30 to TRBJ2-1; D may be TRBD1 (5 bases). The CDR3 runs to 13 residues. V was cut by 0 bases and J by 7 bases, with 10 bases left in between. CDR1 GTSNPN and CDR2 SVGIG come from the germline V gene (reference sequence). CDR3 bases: TGTGCCTGGAGTGTCGACAGCCTGAATGAGCAGTTCTTC. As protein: CAWSVDSLNEQFF.